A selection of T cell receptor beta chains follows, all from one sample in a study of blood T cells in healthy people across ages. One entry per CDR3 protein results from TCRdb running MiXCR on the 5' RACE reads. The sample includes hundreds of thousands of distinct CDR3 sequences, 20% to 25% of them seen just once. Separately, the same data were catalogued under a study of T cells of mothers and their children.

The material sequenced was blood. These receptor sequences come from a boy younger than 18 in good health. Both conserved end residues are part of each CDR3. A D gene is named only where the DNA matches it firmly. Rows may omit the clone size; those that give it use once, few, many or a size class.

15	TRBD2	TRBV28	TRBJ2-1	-	CASSPLAGGTTEQFF	TGTGCCAGCAGTCCACTAGCGGGGGGAACTACTGAGCAGTTCTTC
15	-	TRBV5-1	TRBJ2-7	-	CASSRAYGVEYEQYF	TGCGCCAGCAGCAGGGCCTACGGGGTAGAATACGAGCAGTACTTC
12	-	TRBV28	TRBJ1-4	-	CAAGPPAEKLFF	TGTGCCGCGGGCCCGCCCGCTGAAAAACTGTTTTTT
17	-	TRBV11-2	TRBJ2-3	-	CASSLNRGPLRTDTQYF	TGTGCCAGCAGCTTAAATAGGGGACCCTTACGCACAGATACGCAGTATTTT
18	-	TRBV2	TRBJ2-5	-	CASRGPGDSRISQETQYF	TGTGCCAGCAGAGGCCCGGGGGACAGCCGAATCTCCCAAGAGACCCAGTACTTC
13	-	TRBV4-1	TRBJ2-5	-	CASSQESGRTQYF	TGCGCCAGCAGCCAAGAGTCAGGACGGACCCAGTACTTC
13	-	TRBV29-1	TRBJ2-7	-	CSVAGAQSYEQYF	TGCAGCGTTGCAGGGGCTCAATCCTACGAGCAGTACTTC
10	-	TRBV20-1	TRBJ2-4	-	CSASQDIQYF	TGCAGTGCTAGTCAGGACATTCAGTACTTC
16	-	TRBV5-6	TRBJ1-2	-	CASDLTRLPRRYGYTF	TGTGCCAGCGATTTAACTCGACTGCCCAGGCGCTATGGCTACACCTTC
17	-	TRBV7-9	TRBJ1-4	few	CASSLVPTGPEGEKLFF	TGTGCCAGCAGCTTAGTACCGACAGGACCTGAGGGTGAAAAACTGTTTTTT
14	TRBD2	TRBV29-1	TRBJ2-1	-	CSVDRGRAYNEQFF	TGCAGCGTTGATAGAGGGAGGGCCTACAATGAGCAGTTCTTC
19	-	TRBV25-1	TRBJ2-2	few	CASSRWGLREKPRTGELFF	TGTGCCAGCAGTCGTTGGGGTTTGAGGGAGAAGCCTCGAACCGGGGAGCTGTTTTTT
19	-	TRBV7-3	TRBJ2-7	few	CASSPNNRYHSGSSYEQYF	TGTGCCAGCAGCCCAAACAACCGCTATCATAGCGGAAGCTCCTACGAGCAGTACTTC
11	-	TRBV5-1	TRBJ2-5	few	CASILGETQYF	TGCGCCAGCATCCTCGGGGAGACCCAGTACTTC
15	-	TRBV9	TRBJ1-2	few	CASSAGTDRAYGYTF	TGTGCCAGCAGCGCCGGGACGGATAGGGCCTATGGCTACACCTTC
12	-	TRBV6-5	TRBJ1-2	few	CASTNIRGGYTF	TGTGCCAGCACCAATATCCGGGGGGGCTACACCTTC
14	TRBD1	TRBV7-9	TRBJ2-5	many	CASSLGDSQETQYF	TGTGCCAGCAGCCTAGGGGACAGCCAAGAGACCCAGTACTTC
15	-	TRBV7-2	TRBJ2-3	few	CASGPRRASTDTQYF	TGTGCCAGCGGCCCCCGAAGGGCAAGCACAGATACGCAGTATTTT
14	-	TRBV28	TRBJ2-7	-	CASSPAGTHYEQYF	TGTGCCAGCAGTCCGGCGGGGACGCACTACGAGCAGTACTTC
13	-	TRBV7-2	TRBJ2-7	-	CASTRPQSYEQYF	TGTGCCAGCACCCGCCCACAGAGCTACGAGCAGTACTTC
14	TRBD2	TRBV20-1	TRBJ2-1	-	CSAGGLAYNNEQFF	TGCAGTGCTGGCGGACTAGCATACAACAATGAGCAGTTCTTC
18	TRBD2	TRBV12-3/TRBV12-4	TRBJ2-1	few	CASFLAGLAGALRDEQFF	TGTGCCAGCTTCTTAGCTGGGCTAGCGGGGGCTCTTCGGGATGAGCAGTTCTTC
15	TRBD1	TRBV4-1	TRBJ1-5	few	CASSFRTGGNQPQHF	TGCGCCAGCAGCTTCCGGACAGGGGGGAATCAGCCCCAGCATTTT
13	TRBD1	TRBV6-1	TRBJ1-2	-	CASLGTVNYGYTF	TGTGCCAGCTTGGGGACAGTAAACTATGGCTACACCTTC
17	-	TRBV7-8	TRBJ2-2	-	CASSLWGPKYYTGELFF	TGTGCCAGCAGCTTGTGGGGGCCCAAATATTACACCGGGGAGCTGTTTTTT
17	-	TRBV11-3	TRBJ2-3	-	CASSLDPTGPRTDTQYF	TGTGCCAGCAGCTTAGATCCAACGGGGCCCCGCACAGATACGCAGTATTTT
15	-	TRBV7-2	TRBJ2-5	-	CASSLEDYFGETQYF	TGTGCCAGCAGCTTAGAAGATTACTTCGGAGAGACCCAGTACTTC
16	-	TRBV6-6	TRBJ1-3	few	CASRPTVAFSGNTIYF	TGTGCCAGCAGGCCCACAGTTGCCTTCTCTGGAAACACCATATATTTT
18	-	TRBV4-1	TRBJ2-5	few	CASSRKRDHNGYQETQYF	TGCGCCAGCAGCCGGAAAAGGGACCATAACGGGTACCAAGAGACCCAGTACTTC
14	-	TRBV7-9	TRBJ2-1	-	CASSFGGKVNEQFF	TGTGCCAGCAGCTTTGGCGGGAAGGTCAATGAGCAGTTCTTC
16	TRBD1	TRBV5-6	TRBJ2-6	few	CASSYGQDSGANVLTF	TGTGCCAGCAGCTATGGACAGGACTCTGGGGCCAACGTCCTGACTTTC
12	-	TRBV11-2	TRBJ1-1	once	CASRPDGTEAFF	TGTGCCAGCAGACCAGACGGGACAGAAGCTTTCTTT
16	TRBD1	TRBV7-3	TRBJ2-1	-	CASSLQGQRTYNEQFF	TGTGCCAGCAGCTTACAGGGACAGCGAACCTACAATGAGCAGTTCTTC
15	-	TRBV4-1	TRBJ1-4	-	CASSALSATNEKLFF	TGCGCCAGCAGCGCCCTCAGTGCAACTAATGAAAAACTGTTTTTT
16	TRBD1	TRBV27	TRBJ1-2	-	CASTGTGQGRNYGYIF	TGTGCCAGCACCGGGACAGGGCAAGGACGAAACTATGGCTACATCTTC
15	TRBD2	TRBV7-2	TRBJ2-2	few	CASSRAGGPTGELFF	TGTGCCAGCAGCCGAGCGGGGGGGCCGACCGGGGAGCTGTTTTTT
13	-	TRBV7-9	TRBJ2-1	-	CASSLQGSAEQFF	TGTGCCAGCAGCTTACAGGGGTCAGCAGAGCAGTTCTTC
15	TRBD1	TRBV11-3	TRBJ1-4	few	CASSSGEGAGEKLFF	TGTGCCAGCAGCTCCGGGGAGGGGGCTGGTGAAAAACTGTTTTTT
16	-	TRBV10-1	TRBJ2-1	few	CASKPGRGSTYNEQFF	TGCGCCAGCAAACCGGGTAGGGGGAGTACCTACAATGAGCAGTTCTTC
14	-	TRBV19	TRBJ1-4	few	CASSPRWPNEKLFF	TGTGCCAGTAGTCCCCGATGGCCTAATGAAAAACTGTTTTTT
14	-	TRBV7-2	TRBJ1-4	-	CASSALLNHEKLFF	TGTGCCAGCAGCGCTTTACTAAACCACGAAAAACTGTTTTTT
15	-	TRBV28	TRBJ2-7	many	CASSVSTGRNYEQYF	TGTGCCAGCAGTGTTTCGACGGGGCGAAACTACGAGCAGTACTTC